Below, 23 T cell receptor beta chains from the same sample are listed, as sequenced in a study of beta chain features in type 1 diabetes. Expressed TCRB transcripts were sequenced, since all the RNA that had been isolated was reverse transcribed. Method: immunoSEQ multiplex PCR; TCRdb's copy keeps in-frame clones and lacks some. The table shows roughly 290,000 clones, with 8% occurring only once. The sequenced material came from central memory CD4+ T cells from blood. The receptor set was obtained from a woman between 18 and 29 years old in good health.

The rearrangement uses TRBV5-1 and TRBJ1-2; D remains unclear. The V gene lost 3 bases and the J gene lost 13 bases, with 19 bases spanning the gap. In germline, CDR1 is SGHRS, CDR2 YFSETQ. The CDR3 runs 13 residues. CDR3: CASSSATSTSGTF. In DNA form, the CDR3 reads TGCGCCAGCAGCTCAGCCACGTCGACCAGTGGCACCTTC.

V and J are TRBV4-1 and TRBJ2-7, with D perhaps TRBD2 (5 bases). The CDR3 contains 15 residues. V dropped 4 bases and J dropped 1 base, with 14 bases sitting between them. Germline values: CDR1 MGHRA, CDR2 YSYEKL. The chain's CDR3 is CASSPREALSYEQYF. The CDR3 DNA follows: TGCGCCAGCAGCCCCCGGGAAGCACTTTCCTACGAGCAGTACTTC.

This clone was detected only a few times. This chain links TRBV7-6 with TRBJ2-7; D may be TRBD1 or TRBD2 (6 bases each). CDR3 length: 14 amino acids. Trimming removed 1 base at V and 6 bases at J, with 13 bases between. CDR1 is SGHVS, CDR2 FNYEAQ, per germline. The CDR3 sequence: CASSLGGKGGEQYF. In DNA form, the CDR3 reads TGTGCCAGCAGCTTAGGGGGCAAGGGGGGCGAGCAGTACTTC.

The rearrangement uses TRBV6-1 and TRBJ1-5; D remains ambiguous. The CDR3 is 14 residues long. Germline assignment: CDR1 MNHNS and CDR2 SASEGT. V shed 8 bases and J shed 3 bases, with 14 bases lying between them. This CDR3 is CASRLGRVNQPQHF. DNA for the CDR3: TGTGCCAGCCGATTGGGCCGGGTCAATCAGCCCCAGCATTTT.

This clone occurred a few times. The chain uses TRBV6-6 and TRBJ1-2, with D unclear. The CDR3 is 15 amino acids. Looked up from germline, CDR1 is MNHNY and CDR2 is SVGAGI (reference sequence). The V end was cut by 0 bases, the J end by 0 bases, with 8 bases between. The CDR3, as DNA: TGTGCCAGCAGTTACTCGACCACCCCTAACTATGGCTACACCTTC. Its translation is CASSYSTTPNYGYTF.

This clone showed up many times. Other DNA sequences from this sample encode an identical CDR3 as well. The rearrangement links TRBV9 to TRBJ1-1, with D possibly matching TRBD1 (5 bases). The V end was cut by 3 bases, the J end by 0 bases, with 9 bases between. CDR1 is SGDLS and CDR2 is YYNGEE in the germline V gene. The CDR3 contains 14 residues. CDR3 sequence (DNA): TGTGCCAGCAGCGCCACAGGACTGAACACTGAAGCTTTCTTT. Translated: CASSATGLNTEAFF.

This sequence joins TRBV30 and TRBJ2-7, with 9 bases fitting TRBD2. The ends lost 3 bases at V and 4 bases at J; junction bases unmatched: 10. CDR3 length: 15 amino acids. Germline V gives CDR1 GTSNPN, CDR2 SVGIG (reference sequence). The chain's CDR3 is CAWSDGGGRVYEQYF. The DNA for the CDR3 is TGTGCCTGGAGCGACGGGGGCGGGAGGGTTTACGAGCAGTACTTC.

The chain has TRBV20-1 and TRBJ1-2; a possible D gene is TRBD1 (5 bases). The V end was cut by 7 bases, the J end by 8 bases, with 14 bases between. The CDR3 extends over 11 amino acids. The V gene's germline CDR1 is DFQATT and CDR2 SNEGSKA (reference sequence). CDR3 in amino acids: CSGTQGSGYTF. CDR3 in DNA: TGCAGTGGCACGCAGGGATCGGGCTACACCTTC.

The table lists this clone with a few counts. The CDR3 sequence: CASSFRNQGSVNEQFF. The CDR3 DNA sequence: TGTGCCAGTAGTTTCCGGAATCAGGGGTCGGTCAATGAGCAGTTCTTC. The rearrangement links TRBV19 to TRBJ2-1; D is possibly TRBD1 (6 bases). V dropped 5 bases and J dropped 6 bases, with 20 bases sitting between them. This CDR3 contains 16 residues. Germline V lookup: CDR1 LNHDA, CDR2 SQIVND (reference sequence).

This clone was observed a few times. The V gene is TRBV2, the J gene TRBJ1-2; no reliable D call. V dropped 1 base and J dropped 4 bases, with 13 bases sitting between them. Germline V gives CDR1 SNHLY, CDR2 FYNNEI. The CDR3 extends over 15 amino acids. The CDR3, as DNA: TGTGCCAGCAGTGAAGTGTCAGGACGGCTCTATGGCTACACCTTC. It translates to CASSEVSGRLYGYTF.

The chain couples TRBV6-1 to TRBJ2-1; D is undetermined. Germline CDR1 reads MNHNS; CDR2 reads SASEGT. This CDR3 contains 12 residues. Deletions cut 6 bases from V and 0 bases from J, with 3 bases between. The CDR3 protein is CASRRSYNEQFF. The CDR3 DNA reads TGTGCCAGCAGACGCTCCTACAATGAGCAGTTCTTC.

There are a few counts of this clone. This sequence joins TRBV20-1 and TRBJ2-2, with D unresolved. The germline V gene encodes CDR1 DFQATT and CDR2 SNEGSKA (reference sequence). The V and J ends lost 6 bases and 6 bases respectively, with 8 bases between them. There are 11 residues in the CDR3. For the CDR3, the DNA is TGCAGTGCCCGTGGGGCCGGGGAGCTGTTTTTT. Its protein product is CSARGAGELFF.

In its sample, this clone was seen a few times. This chain uses TRBV19 with TRBJ2-2; D uncertain. CDR1 LNHDA and CDR2 SQIVND come from the germline V gene (reference sequence). Trimming removed 3 bases at V and 6 bases at J, with 5 bases between. The CDR3 has 12 residues. The CDR3 loop reads CASSIIPGELFF. CDR3 coding DNA: TGTGCCAGTAGTATTATCCCCGGGGAGCTGTTTTTT.

The chain joins TRBV7-3 to TRBJ1-2; D gene uncertain. The CDR3 has 15 residues. V lost 4 bases and J 6 bases, leaving 18 bases between the germline ends. Germline V CDR1 and CDR2: SGHTA, FQGTGA. This CDR3 reads CASSSKLGTENGYTF. The CDR3 DNA follows: TGTGCCAGCAGCTCCAAGTTGGGTACCGAGAATGGCTACACCTTC.

The V call is TRBV5-4, the J call TRBJ2-7; either TRBD1 or TRBD2 may fit D (6 bases each). This CDR3 is 16 amino acids long. Germline CDR1 and CDR2: SGHNT and YYREEE (reference sequence). V lost 7 bases to trimming and J lost 2 bases, with 22 bases between them. The CDR3 sequence: CASGGRTVALPYEQYV. The CDR3 DNA follows: TGTGCCAGCGGGGGGAGGACAGTTGCCCTCCCCTACGAGCAGTACGTC.

The chain links TRBV15 to TRBJ2-3, with D tentatively TRBD1 or TRBD2 (5 bases each). The CDR3 spans 15 residues. V lost 2 bases to trimming and J lost 1 base, with 10 bases between them. The germline V gene has CDR1 LNHNV and CDR2 YYDKDF (reference sequence). CDR3 residues: CATSRKGRGTDTQYF. The CDR3 DNA reads as TGTGCCACCAGCAGAAAGGGACGGGGCACAGATACGCAGTATTTT.

This clone was seen many times. V usage is TRBV10-3 and J usage is TRBJ2-4; D gene ambiguous. The ends were cut back, 3 bases at V and 0 bases at J, with 3 bases in the middle. Germline CDR1 is ENHRY and CDR2 is SYGVKD. This CDR3 spans 13 amino acids. The CDR3 DNA is TGTGCCATCAGTGAAGGAGCCAAAAACATTCAGTACTTC. This encodes CAISEGAKNIQYF.

This clone was recorded a few times. This chain uses TRBV5-8 with TRBJ2-7, with a possible D match to TRBD1 (5 bases). Trimming left V 4 bases short and J 3 bases short, with 20 bases between. Germline values: CDR1 SGHTS, CDR2 YDEGEE. The CDR3 extends over 16 amino acids. CDR3 residues: CASSGHRRSFGYEQYF. The CDR3 nucleotides read TGTGCCAGCAGCGGACACAGGCGATCGTTTGGCTACGAGCAGTACTTC.

The gene calls are TRBV28 and TRBJ1-2; no firm D call. Trimming removed 1 base at V and 8 bases at J, with 11 bases between. CDR1 is MDHEN, CDR2 SYDVKM, per germline. The CDR3 has 13 amino acids. The CDR3 loop reads CASSLSHGSGYTF. CDR3 bases: TGTGCCAGCAGTTTATCCCACGGGAGCGGCTACACCTTC.

This chain uses TRBV11-2 with TRBJ1-6, with 7 bases lining up with TRBD1. The germline gives CDR1 SGHAT, CDR2 FQNNGV. J lost 0 bases, V lost 5 bases, and 1 base had no gene match. The CDR3 contains 15 residues. The CDR3 here is CASSRDSSYNSPLHF. The CDR3 DNA is TGTGCCAGCAGCCGGGACAGCTCCTATAATTCACCCCTCCACTTT.

There are a few counts of this clone. J is TRBJ2-5 and V is TRBV7-9; TRBD1 agrees at 7 bases. This CDR3 has 15 residues. V gave up 1 base and J gave up 2 bases; unmatched junction bases: 4. CDR1 and CDR2 from the germline V gene are SEHNR and FQNEAQ (reference sequence). The CDR3 sequence: CASSLGDSLQETQYF. As DNA, the CDR3 is TGTGCCAGCAGCTTAGGGGACAGCTTACAAGAGACCCAGTACTTC.

The table lists this clone with a few counts. J is TRBJ2-5 and V is TRBV7-2; 7 nucleotides agree with TRBD1. Germline-derived CDR1 and CDR2 are SGHTA and FQGNSA. J gave up 5 bases and V 1 base, and 10 bases lay outside the gene matches. The CDR3 sequence is 16 residues long. The CDR3 DNA is TGTGCCAGCAGCTTAGGCCAGGGGGTTATTTCGGAGACCCAGTACTTC. It specifies CASSLGQGVISETQYF.

This clone was recorded a few times. The chain has TRBV7-6 and TRBJ2-5; D unresolved. The V end lost 5 bases, the J end lost 6 bases, and 7 bases lay between the germline ends. The CDR3 consists of 11 residues. In germline, CDR1 is SGHVS, CDR2 FNYEAQ. The CDR3 bases are TGTGCCAGCAGCGCTCGTCAGACCCAGTACTTC. It translates to CASSARQTQYF.